The 9 T cell receptor beta chains given below trace back to one sample, sequenced in a study of technical replicates of blood from several donors. Generated by immunoSEQ multiplex PCR, the TCRdb table keeps only in-frame clones and is missing some. The table has around 79,000 clones, roughly 93% seen once; the top ten hold approximately 0.41%. Input material: T cells isolated from PBMCs. All receptors come from a human donor in good health.

V is TRBV10-3 and J is TRBJ2-7; 8 positions agree with TRBD1. The CDR3 sequence is 14 residues long. V lost 6 bases and J lost 2; bases outside the gene matches: 6. CDR1 is ENHRY, CDR2 SYGVKD, per germline. CDR3 sequence reads: CAIRRDRNTYEQYF. The CDR3 bases are TGTGCCATCAGAAGGGACAGGAATACCTACGAGCAGTACTTC.

This chain links TRBV27 with TRBJ1-2, with 12 bases aligning to TRBD1. J gave up 10 bases and V 6 bases, and 6 bases lay outside the gene matches. This CDR3 comprises 13 residues. In germline, CDR1 is MNHEY, CDR2 SMNVEV (reference sequence). In nucleotides, the CDR3 is TGTGCCAGCAGGGGACAGGGGGCTCGAGACTACACCTTC. Encoded protein: CASRGQGARDYTF.

The chain couples TRBV19 to TRBJ1-4, with D possibly matching TRBD1 (6 bases). The germline V gene encodes CDR1 LNHDA and CDR2 SQIVND (reference sequence). This CDR3 has 14 residues. V was shortened by 5 bases and J by 4 bases, with 11 bases between the two germline ends. This CDR3 reads CASSGGQYNEKLFF. CDR3 nucleotide sequence: TGTGCCAGTAGTGGCGGACAGTATAATGAAAAACTGTTTTTT.

This chain links TRBV19 with TRBJ2-3; D is possibly TRBD2 (6 bases). Trimming pared 1 base from V and 3 bases from J, leaving 14 bases between. This CDR3 contains 16 residues. Germline V gives CDR1 LNHDA, CDR2 SQIVND (reference sequence). The CDR3 DNA follows: TGTGCCAGTAGTATAGTAGGGACTCCTGGGACAGATACGCAGTATTTT. This gives the protein CASSIVGTPGTDTQYF.

This clone appeared a few times. The chain combines TRBV9 with TRBJ1-2; D remains ambiguous. The germline gives CDR1 SGDLS, CDR2 YYNGEE. The CDR3 contains 14 residues. The germline V and J ends were trimmed by 0 bases and 5 bases, with 11 bases remaining between them. The CDR3 here is CASSVDGTVYGYTF. The CDR3 DNA follows: TGTGCCAGCAGCGTAGATGGTACAGTTTATGGCTACACCTTC.

This clone was seen once. The gene calls are TRBV9 and TRBJ1-2, with D possibly TRBD1 on 6 matching bases. This CDR3 comprises 14 residues. Germline V CDR1 and CDR2: SGDLS, YYNGEE. V was clipped by 2 bases and J by 8 bases, with 16 bases between them. The CDR3 region is CASSVPSQGSGYTF. DNA of the CDR3: TGTGCCAGCAGCGTCCCCTCACAGGGTTCGGGCTACACCTTC.

The chain links TRBV14 to TRBJ2-7; D is uncertain. The CDR3 loop spans 13 amino acids. Trimming shortened V by 4 bases and J by 9 bases, and 16 bases separated the two germline ends. Germline CDR1 is SGHDN and CDR2 is FVKESK. The CDR3 spells CASSLVAEVVQYF. For the CDR3, the DNA is TGTGCCAGCAGCCTTGTCGCCGAGGTGGTGCAGTACTTC.

J is TRBJ2-7 and V is TRBV2; unclear D gene. Germline V gene data show CDR1 as SNHLY and CDR2 as FYNNEI. V dropped 2 bases and J dropped 3 bases, with 14 bases sitting between them. The CDR3 spans 15 residues. CDR3 amino acids: CASSERVYLLYEQYF. For the CDR3, the DNA is TGTGCCAGCAGTGAACGGGTCTACCTTCTCTACGAGCAGTACTTC.

The J gene is TRBJ2-3, the V gene TRBV7-2; 9 bases line up with TRBD2. Per germline, CDR1 SGHTA and CDR2 FQGNSA. The V gene end was trimmed by 3 bases and the J gene end by 2 bases; junction bases not matched to a gene: 6. The CDR3 is 16 residues long. The CDR3 region is CASSFPGLANTDTQYF. CDR3 DNA sequence: TGTGCCAGCAGCTTCCCTGGACTAGCGAACACAGATACGCAGTATTTT.